The clone carrying this T cell receptor beta chain was detected a few times. This entry is derived from a study of blood T cells in healthy people across ages. Trimming at V came to 4 bases and at J to 4 bases, leaving 10 bases not matched to a gene. This CDR3 is 15 amino acids long. Looked up from germline, CDR1 is SGHRS and CDR2 is YFSETQ. Through a sample-barcoded 5' primer and a J-beta primer mix, a second PCR was run for about 6 to 12 cycles. Each cDNA molecule received a tag from a template-switch adaptor that had 12 random nucleotides. TCRdb re-derived calls from the 5' RACE reads in MiXCR, one entry per CDR3 protein. The table lists about 1.1 million distinct CDR3 sequences, less than 45% of them singletons.

The receptor comes from a man between 18 and 29 years old in good health. Specimen: blood. The genes are TRBV5-1 and TRBJ1-2; 7 nucleotides align to TRBD1. This CDR3 reads CASSESAGQIYGYTF. Written as DNA, the CDR3 is TGCGCCAGCAGCGAGTCCGCGGGACAGATCTATGGCTACACCTTC.